A selection of T cell receptor beta chains follows, all from one sample in a study of shared clonotypes between healthy human individuals. Libraries were prepared by immunoSEQ multiplex PCR; TCRdb keeps only in-frame clonotypes and omits some of them. The table records fewer than 600,000 clones, around 77% of them present only once. Sequenced sample: PBMCs. The receptor source for this set is a woman between 35 and 50 years old in good health. Some clones in this sample may be carry-over from other donors' samples. The CDR3 runs from the conserved cysteine through the conserved F or W. A D gene is named only where the DNA matches it firmly. Not all rows give a size; the values are once, few, many and, for expanded clones, a class.

j_gene: TRBJ1-1
abundance: -
v_gene: TRBV10-3
d_gene: TRBD1
CDR3nt: TGTGCCATCAGAGACAGGGAGGGCGCTGAAGCTTTCTTT
CDR3aa: CAIRDREGAEAFF

j_gene: TRBJ2-7
abundance: once
v_gene: TRBV27
d_gene: TRBD1
CDR3nt: TGTGCCAGCAGTTTCCACCGGGACAGGGGGCGCCGGGAGCAGTACTTC
CDR3aa: CASSFHRDRGRREQYF

j_gene: TRBJ1-5
abundance: -
v_gene: TRBV4-2
d_gene: TRBD1
CDR3nt: TGTGCCAGCAGCCTAGGGACAGTCGGGGATCAGCCCCAGCATTTT
CDR3aa: CASSLGTVGDQPQHF

j_gene: TRBJ2-2
abundance: -
v_gene: TRBV7-3
d_gene: -
CDR3nt: TGTGCCAGCAGCCGGAGGGGATCCGCGAACACCGGGGAGCTGTTTTTT
CDR3aa: CASSRRGSANTGELFF

j_gene: TRBJ2-4
abundance: few
v_gene: TRBV11-2
d_gene: TRBD2
CDR3nt: TGTGCCAGCAGCGCGACTAGCGGGAGTGACATTCAGTACTTC
CDR3aa: CASSATSGSDIQYF

j_gene: TRBJ2-1
abundance: -
v_gene: TRBV2
d_gene: TRBD2
CDR3nt: TGTGCCAGCAGTGAGGAGCGGGAGGTTTATGAGCAGTTCTTC
CDR3aa: CASSEEREVYEQFF

j_gene: TRBJ1-1
abundance: -
v_gene: TRBV9
d_gene: -
CDR3nt: TGTGCCAGCAGCCCGGGAGGGGGGCAGGGTGCTTTCTTT
CDR3aa: CASSPGGGQGAFF

j_gene: TRBJ2-7
abundance: -
v_gene: TRBV15
d_gene: TRBD2
CDR3nt: TGTGCCACCAGCAGAAATAGCGGGAGGGCCTCCGAGCAGTACTTC
CDR3aa: CATSRNSGRASEQYF

j_gene: TRBJ2-3
abundance: -
v_gene: TRBV7-2
d_gene: TRBD1
CDR3nt: TGTGCCAGCAGCGGTCAGGGGGGCACAGATACGCAGTATTTT
CDR3aa: CASSGQGGTDTQYF

j_gene: TRBJ2-1
abundance: -
v_gene: TRBV2
d_gene: TRBD2
CDR3nt: TGTGCCAGCACTTTAGCGGGAGCATCCTACAATGAGCAGTTCTTC
CDR3aa: CASTLAGASYNEQFF

j_gene: TRBJ2-1
abundance: -
v_gene: TRBV28
d_gene: -
CDR3nt: TGTGCCAGCAGTCTTTCGGACTACAATGAGCAGTTCTTC
CDR3aa: CASSLSDYNEQFF

j_gene: TRBJ2-7
abundance: -
v_gene: TRBV27
d_gene: -
CDR3nt: TGTGCCAGCAGCACTACCAGTGGGGGAACCTACGAGCAGTACTTC
CDR3aa: CASSTTSGGTYEQYF

j_gene: TRBJ1-2
abundance: few
v_gene: TRBV28
d_gene: TRBD1
CDR3nt: TGTGCCAGCAGTTTAGTATTAAGGACAGGGCCCTATGGCTACACCTTC
CDR3aa: CASSLVLRTGPYGYTF

j_gene: TRBJ2-1
abundance: -
v_gene: TRBV28
d_gene: -
CDR3nt: TGTGCCAGCAGTCACAATGAGCAGTTCTTC
CDR3aa: CASSHNEQFF

j_gene: TRBJ1-2
abundance: -
v_gene: TRBV9
d_gene: -
CDR3nt: TGTGCCAGCAGCCCCCGTAGGGCGGGTGGCTACACCTTC
CDR3aa: CASSPRRAGGYTF

j_gene: TRBJ2-7
abundance: few
v_gene: TRBV5-1
d_gene: TRBD1
CDR3nt: TGCGCCAGCAGCGCCGATACAGGGGGCCGCGAGCAGTACTTC
CDR3aa: CASSADTGGREQYF

j_gene: TRBJ2-5
abundance: -
v_gene: TRBV7-8
d_gene: TRBD2
CDR3nt: TGTGCCAGCAGCCCGTCGAGCGGGAGGTTGAAGGTAGGAGAGACCCAGTACTTC
CDR3aa: CASSPSSGRLKVGETQYF

j_gene: TRBJ2-1
abundance: -
v_gene: TRBV9
d_gene: TRBD2
CDR3nt: TGTGCCAGCAGCTCCCAGACTAGCGGAAGTCCCCCGTTCTTC
CDR3aa: CASSSQTSGSPPFF

j_gene: TRBJ2-7
abundance: -
v_gene: TRBV6-1
d_gene: -
CDR3nt: TGTGCCATCAGTGAGAGCCTCCGCTCCTACGAGCAGTACTTC
CDR3aa: CAISESLRSYEQYF

j_gene: TRBJ2-3
abundance: -
v_gene: TRBV5-1
d_gene: -
CDR3nt: TGCGCCAGCTTTCCGGCAGGCTCAGATACGCAGTATTTT
CDR3aa: CASFPAGSDTQYF

j_gene: TRBJ1-5
abundance: few
v_gene: TRBV5-4
d_gene: -
CDR3nt: TGTGCCAGCAGCTTGGAGGCAGGGTCACAGCCCCAGCATTTT
CDR3aa: CASSLEAGSQPQHF

j_gene: TRBJ2-7
abundance: -
v_gene: TRBV6-1
d_gene: -
CDR3nt: TGTGCCAGCAGTGCTCAGGCGATATCCTACGAGCAGTACTTC
CDR3aa: CASSAQAISYEQYF

j_gene: TRBJ1-6
abundance: many
v_gene: TRBV30
d_gene: -
CDR3nt: TGTGCCTGGAGTGAGGCAGGACAATATTCACCCCTCCACTTT
CDR3aa: CAWSEAGQYSPLHF